Each of the 13 T cell receptor beta chains below was sequenced from the same sample in a study of blood T cell repertoires in COVID-19. Method: immunoSEQ multiplex PCR; TCRdb's copy keeps in-frame clones and lacks some. This sample yields approximately 230,000 clones, of which about nine tenths are seen a single time; 6% to 7% belongs to the top ten. Sample: PBMCs or T cells enriched from blood (not recorded which). All receptors come from a woman under 40 with acute COVID-19.

This clone was recorded a few times. The genes are TRBV4-3 and TRBJ1-5; D is ambiguous. The V gene lost 3 bases and the J gene lost 4 bases, with 7 bases spanning the gap. CDR3 size: 13 residues. Germline CDR1 reads LGHNA; CDR2 reads YSLEER. This CDR3 reads CASSQGPNQPQHF. CDR3 sequence (DNA): TGCGCCAGCAGCCAGGGCCCGAATCAGCCCCAGCATTTT.

The chain recombines TRBV5-1 with TRBJ2-7; tentatively, D is TRBD2 (5 bases). This CDR3 is built from 15 residues. Trimming removed 3 bases at V and 5 bases at J, with 18 bases between. Germline-derived CDR1 and CDR2 are SGHRS and YFSETQ. CDR3 in DNA: TGCGCCAGCAGCTCCAACTCATGGAGGTTGGACGAGCAGTACTTC. Its translation: CASSSNSWRLDEQYF.

The chain recombines TRBV28 with TRBJ2-4; 7 nucleotides match TRBD1. With 4 bases clipped from V and 0 bases from J, the junction kept 12 bases outside the gene matches. From germline, CDR1 is MDHEN and CDR2 SYDVKM. The length of the CDR3 is 18 residues. The CDR3 DNA sequence: TGTGCCAGCAGTTCCGGGACAGTAATTTTCTTAGCCAAAAACATTCAGTACTTC. It codes for CASSSGTVIFLAKNIQYF.

DNA for the CDR3: TGTGCCAGCGCCGACAGGGGGCCCTCTGGAAACACCATATATTTT. As protein: CASADRGPSGNTIYF. This sequence joins TRBV18 and TRBJ1-3, with TRBD1 matching over 10 bases. With V trimmed by 8 bases and J by 0 bases, 4 bases remained unmatched. CDR3 length: 15 residues. Germline V gives CDR1 KGHSH, CDR2 LQKENI.

The chain joins TRBV24-1 to TRBJ2-7, with TRBD2 matching over 9 bases. This CDR3 is built from 15 residues. Germline V CDR1 and CDR2: KGHDR, SFDVKD. V dropped 12 bases and J dropped 3; count of bases not matched to a gene: 14. CDR3 protein: CASEMRAGGIYEQYF. The CDR3 DNA reads TGTGCCTCAGAAATGCGAGCGGGAGGAATCTACGAGCAGTACTTC.

The rearrangement joins TRBV20-1 to TRBJ1-5; no definite D call. The CDR3 loop spans 9 amino acids. The germline CDR1 and CDR2 sequences are DFQATT and SNEGSKA (reference sequence). The V end was cut by 6 bases, the J end by 6 bases, with 3 bases between. The CDR3 reads CSAGQPQHF. In nucleotides, the CDR3 is TGCAGTGCCGGTCAGCCCCAGCATTTT.

The gene calls are TRBV28 and TRBJ2-7; no clear D gene. The ends were cut back, 6 bases at V and 3 bases at J, with 6 bases in the middle. Germline CDR1 MDHEN, CDR2 SYDVKM. The CDR3 runs to 11 residues. The CDR3 region has the DNA TGTGCCAGCAGCCCTTTCTACGAGCAGTACTTC. It is translated as CASSPFYEQYF.

The chain couples TRBV30 to TRBJ1-5; TRBD1 agrees at 7 bases. Looked up from germline, CDR1 is GTSNPN and CDR2 is SVGIG (reference sequence). Trimming took 3 bases from V and 7 from J; bases not matched to a gene: 6. CDR3 length equals 13 residues. DNA for the CDR3: TGTGCCTGGAGCCGGACAGGAAACCAGCCCCAGCATTTT. Amino acids: CAWSRTGNQPQHF. Combining the CDR3 with reference TRBV30 and TRBJ1-5 gives the whole variable domain SQTIHQWPATLVQPVGSPLSLECTVEGTSNPNLYWYRQAAGRGLQLLFYSVGIGQISSEVPQNLSASRPQDRQFILSSKKLLLSDSGFYLCAWSRTGNQPQHFGDGTRLSIL.

The chain combines TRBV19 with TRBJ2-1, with a possible D match to TRBD2 (8 bases). CDR1 is LNHDA, CDR2 SQIVND, per germline (reference sequence). The CDR3 covers 15 residues. V gave up 5 bases and J gave up 12 bases, with 23 bases separating them. The CDR3 loop is CASSELAEGAGAQFF. The CDR3 DNA is TGTGCCAGTAGTGAACTAGCGGAGGGGGCGGGTGCGCAGTTCTTC.

The CDR3 coding sequence is TGTGCCAGCAGTGAATGGGGCACCAATCAGCCCCAGCATTTT. Its translation: CASSEWGTNQPQHF. The chain employs TRBV6-1 and TRBJ1-5; a weak D match, TRBD1 (5 bases). The germline V gene encodes CDR1 MNHNS and CDR2 SASEGT. The CDR3 covers 14 residues. The V and J ends lost 2 bases and 3 bases respectively, with 8 bases between them.

The V call is TRBV28, the J call TRBJ2-3; 7 bases are a match to TRBD1. This CDR3 comprises 13 residues. After removal of 10 bases from V and 11 bases from J, the junction contained 15 bases not matched to a gene. The germline gives CDR1 MDHEN, CDR2 SYDVKM. CDR3 region: CATADRHRAGQYF. Written as DNA, the CDR3 is TGTGCCACCGCGGACAGGCACCGCGCGGGGCAGTATTTT.

This sequence joins TRBV2 and TRBJ2-7; D is possibly TRBD1 (5 bases). The germline V gene encodes CDR1 SNHLY and CDR2 FYNNEI. The CDR3 length is 14 residues. Trimming pared 4 bases from V and 2 bases from J, leaving 12 bases between. The chain's CDR3 is CASSVGRETYEQYF. The CDR3 DNA reads TGTGCCAGCAGTGTGGGCAGGGAAACCTACGAGCAGTACTTC.

Remarks on this clone: A much larger clone lies a single base off, so this may be a read error. The sample carries other DNA sequences with the same CDR3. V gene TRBV2 combines with J gene TRBJ2-5; 7 bases align to TRBD1. The germline V gene has CDR1 SNHLY and CDR2 FYNNEI. V dropped 8 bases and J dropped 4; count of bases not matched to a gene: 13. The CDR3 runs 15 residues. CDR3 protein: CASERTGDKGETQYF. CDR3 in DNA: TGTGCCAGCGAGAGAACAGGGGATAAGGGAGAGACCCAGTACTTC.